This TCR beta chain is from a study of blood T cell repertoires in COVID-19 (dated by TCRdb to between 2020 and 2021). Regarding the complete study: Samples from collaborators originated in the United States, Italy and Spain and spanned both the acute and convalescent phases of COVID-19. Samples came from the ongoing ImmuneRACE study (first 160 participants) plus 1,254 subjects from 6 global collaborators. The repertoires were released in a freely available public database meant as a resource for research on the immune response to SARS-CoV-2. Sample metadata almost always included a de-identified subject ID, COVID-19 status, age in years and sex. Where available, HLA class I and class II types were obtained from metadata supplied by the sample provider rather than from assay-based typing. The material from the prospective study consisted of cDNA or gDNA derived from T cells, B-cell-depleted T cells, or PBMCs. Subjects who had been exposed to COVID-19, were actively infected with it, or had recovered from it provided the deeply sampled blood TCRbeta repertoires that made up the dataset.

Inclusive of the bounding cysteine and phenylalanine, the CDR3 is 13 residues long. Only the CDR3 portion is preserved as DNA: 39 bases, with reading frame beginning at the first base. CDR1 MNHNY and CDR2 SVGAGI were looked up in the germline V gene (reference sequence). V loses 2 bases at its end and J loses 7 bases; junction bases beyond the gene matches: 3. Each collaborating institution followed its own protocols to collect whole blood in K2EDTA tubes. For TCRbeta analysis, collaborators shipped samples as frozen whole blood, isolated PBMCs, or DNA extracted from either of those sample types. What the research found in general, with its limitations: The amount of clinical and demographic metadata varied by source and participant and was provided uncurated.

As concerns this clone: Its antigen specificity is not known. There are no base qualities to consult, and no much larger clone falls within one base.

The immunoSEQ Assay, a bias-controlled multiplex PCR, was used to amplify TCRbeta CDR3 regions from genomic DNA. Concerning the study's data processing: Nucleated cell counts per sample were estimated from amplification of reference gene primers within the assay. To quantify the absolute abundance of each unique TCRbeta CDR3 rearrangement, sequence reads were collapsed and filtered. For each sample, productive Simpson clonality was calculated by taking the square root of Simpson's diversity index across productive rearrangements. TCRdb took this table from immuneACCESS and kept in-frame rearrangements with V and J called. Such tables lack part of the clones; where checked against another copy, unresolved V genes explain under half of the gap, and the rest is unexplained. V and J calls and clone size are copied from that table; D and trimming were computed from the DNA. Recorded for this sample are 70,000 or so clones; around 86% of them occurred a single time. Approximately 30% of the sample goes to the ten largest clones.

The clonotype was recovered from a woman of 80 years or more with active or convalescent COVID-19. The V gene is TRBV6-6 and the J gene is TRBJ1-2; 8 nucleotides in the junction match TRBD1. The specimen sequenced was peripheral blood. The sequence in DNA is TGTGCCAGCAGTTACGAGGACAGGGCTGGCTACACCTTC. Translated, it gives CASSYEDRAGYTF.